These T cell receptor beta chains were read from a single sample in a study of T-cell reconstitution after alpha-beta-depleted transplantation in children. One entry per CDR3 protein, called by TCRdb with MiXCR from the PCR reads. The sample holds hundreds of thousands of distinct CDR3 sequences, approximately 14% seen once. The sample here was PBMCs, taken before TCRalphabeta/CD19-depleted stem cell transplant. The receptors originated from a girl aged 2-10 years with congenital amegakaryocytic thrombocytopenia, due to receive a stem cell transplant. The CDR3 runs from the conserved cysteine through the conserved F or W. The D gene is left open where the match is weak. Clone size appears in some rows only: once, few, many, or a class for an expanded clone.

clone_size | j_call | v_call | d_call | cdr3_nt | cdr3_aa
many | TRBJ2-7 | TRBV27 | . | TGTGCCAGCAGTGATTTTCGACTCTACGAGCAGTACTTC | CASSDFRLYEQYF
many | TRBJ2-3 | TRBV7-9 | . | TGTGCCAGCACCGGTATACGGGGCACAGATACGCAGTATTTT | CASTGIRGTDTQYF
many | TRBJ1-5 | TRBV20-1 | . | TGCAGTGCTAGGCGACAGTACCTGTTCAATCAGCCCCAGCATTTT | CSARRQYLFNQPQHF
. | TRBJ2-3 | TRBV6-2/TRBV6-3 | . | TGTGCCAGCAGTTACGCCATGGATACGCAGTATTTT | CASSYAMDTQYF
. | TRBJ2-1 | TRBV4-2 | . | TGTGCCAGCAGCCAAGGCCTCTTTGGCCCTCCTTACAATGAGCAGTTCTTC | CASSQGLFGPPYNEQFF
many | TRBJ2-2 | TRBV12-3/TRBV12-4 | . | TGTGCCAGCAGCACCGCAAATTCCCGGGAGCTGTTTTTT | CASSTANSRELFF
many | TRBJ2-7 | TRBV20-1 | TRBD2 | TGCAGTGGATATAGCGGGAGAGCCAACGAGCAGTACTTC | CSGYSGRANEQYF
few | TRBJ2-2 | TRBV7-2 | . | TGTGCCAGCATCCCAGGGTTTCTAGCTGGCACCGGGGAGCTGTTTTTT | CASIPGFLAGTGELFF
many | TRBJ2-3 | TRBV9 | . | TGTGCCAGCAGCGTATTCGCCAGCACAGATACGCAGTATTTT | CASSVFASTDTQYF
once | TRBJ2-1 | TRBV4-2 | TRBD2 | TGTGCCAGCAGCCATCCTAGACTAGCGGAGCAGTTCTTC | CASSHPRLAEQFF
. | TRBJ2-2 | TRBV12-3/TRBV12-4 | TRBD2 | TGTGCCAGCAGTCCGGGACTAGCGGGAGCGGACACCGGGGAGCTGTTTTTT | CASSPGLAGADTGELFF
many | TRBJ2-5 | TRBV12-3/TRBV12-4 | . | TGTGCCAGCAGTGAGAGAATTTGGGACTGGGGAGAGACCCAGTACTTC | CASSERIWDWGETQYF
few | TRBJ2-3 | TRBV11-2 | TRBD1 | TGTGCCAGCAGTCAACAGGGGCCGTACACAGATACGCAGTATTTT | CASSQQGPYTDTQYF
few | TRBJ2-2 | TRBV18 | . | TGTGCCAGCTCACCACAGGCCGGCTCGAACACCGGGGAGCTGTTTTTT | CASSPQAGSNTGELFF
. | TRBJ2-1 | TRBV20-1 | . | TGCAGTGCCCACGGGTCGGGGGCCGTATCTGGTGAGCAGTTCTTC | CSAHGSGAVSGEQFF
. | TRBJ1-3 | TRBV11-2 | TRBD1 | TGTGCCAGCAGCACCCCGGGGCAGGGGGCCACCATATATTTT | CASSTPGQGATIYF
many | TRBJ2-5 | TRBV5-1 | . | TGCGCCAGCAGCTTGGGTATGGAGAGTGAGACCCAGTACTTC | CASSLGMESETQYF
. | TRBJ2-1 | TRBV4-1 | TRBD2 | TGCGCCAGCAGCCCGATGGGAGGGGAACTCAATGAGCAGTTCTTC | CASSPMGGELNEQFF
many | TRBJ2-3 | TRBV9 | . | TGTGCCAGCAGCCCACACGGGACTGGCCACACAGATACGCAGTATTTT | CASSPHGTGHTDTQYF
few | TRBJ2-7 | TRBV28 | . | TGTGCCAGCAGTTCTCCGGGTTCTGCCTACGAGCAGTACTTC | CASSSPGSAYEQYF
few | TRBJ1-3 | TRBV7-8 | TRBD1 | TGTGCCAGCAGCAGACCGGGACAGGGAGAAAACACCATATATTTT | CASSRPGQGENTIYF
many | TRBJ1-2 | TRBV6-5 | . | TGTGCCAGCAGTTACTCGATGGGGGGCCGGCGGGGCTACACCTTC | CASSYSMGGRRGYTF
few | TRBJ2-3 | TRBV5-1 | TRBD2 | TGCGCCAGCAGCTTGGTTGGCGGGAGCTGGTCTACAGATACGCAGTATTTT | CASSLVGGSWSTDTQYF
. | TRBJ2-2 | TRBV9 | . | TGTGCCAGCAGTCCATGGGTAGCGAGTGACACCGGGGAGCTGTTTTTT | CASSPWVASDTGELFF
. | TRBJ2-5 | TRBV18 | . | TGTCCCAGCTCACTCACGGGGGAGACCCAGTACTTC | CPSSLTGETQYF
many | TRBJ2-1 | TRBV7-9 | TRBD1 | TGTGCCAGCAGCTTAGGGACAGGAAAATACAATGAGCAGTTCTTC | CASSLGTGKYNEQFF
many | TRBJ2-1 | TRBV5-1 | . | TGCGCCAGCAGCTTAACAGGAGCGAACAATGAGCAGTTCTTC | CASSLTGANNEQFF
many | TRBJ2-3 | TRBV12-3/TRBV12-4 | . | TGTGCCAGCAGTTTTTCCACCGGGACCCTCGGCACAGATACGCAGTATTTT | CASSFSTGTLGTDTQYF
few | TRBJ2-5 | TRBV20-1 | . | TGCAGTGCTATACAAGGGGTTGGAGAGACCCAGTACTTC | CSAIQGVGETQYF